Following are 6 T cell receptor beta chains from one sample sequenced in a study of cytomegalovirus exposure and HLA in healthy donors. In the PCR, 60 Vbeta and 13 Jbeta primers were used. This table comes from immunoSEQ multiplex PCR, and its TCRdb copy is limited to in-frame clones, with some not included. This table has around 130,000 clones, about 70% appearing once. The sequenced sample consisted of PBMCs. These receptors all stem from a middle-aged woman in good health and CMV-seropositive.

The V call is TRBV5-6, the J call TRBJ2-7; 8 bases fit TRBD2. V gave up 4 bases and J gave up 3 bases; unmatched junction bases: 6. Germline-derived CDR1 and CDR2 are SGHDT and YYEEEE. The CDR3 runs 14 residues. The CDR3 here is CASSVGTSLYEQYF. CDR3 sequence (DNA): TGTGCCAGCAGCGTCGGGACTAGTCTCTACGAGCAGTACTTC.

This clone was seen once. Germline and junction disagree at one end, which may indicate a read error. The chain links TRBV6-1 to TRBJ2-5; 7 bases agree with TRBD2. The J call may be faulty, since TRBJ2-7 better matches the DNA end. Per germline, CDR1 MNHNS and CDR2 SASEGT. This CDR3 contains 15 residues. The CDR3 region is CASSEGRGSPYEQYF. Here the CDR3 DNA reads TGTGCCAGCAGCGAAGGGAGGGGTTCTCCCTACGAGCAGTACTTC.

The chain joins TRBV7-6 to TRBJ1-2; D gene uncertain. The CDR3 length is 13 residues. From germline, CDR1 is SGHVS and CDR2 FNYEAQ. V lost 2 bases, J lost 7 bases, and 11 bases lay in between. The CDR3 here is CASSLPGLSGYTF. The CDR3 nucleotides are TGTGCCAGCAGCTTACCAGGCTTGTCTGGCTACACCTTC.

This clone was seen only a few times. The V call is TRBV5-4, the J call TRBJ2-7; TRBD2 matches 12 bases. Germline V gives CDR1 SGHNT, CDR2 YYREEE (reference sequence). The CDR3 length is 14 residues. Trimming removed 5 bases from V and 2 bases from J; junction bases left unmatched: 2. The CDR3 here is CASSRTSGAYEQYF. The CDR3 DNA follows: TGTGCCAGCAGTCGGACTAGCGGGGCCTACGAGCAGTACTTC.

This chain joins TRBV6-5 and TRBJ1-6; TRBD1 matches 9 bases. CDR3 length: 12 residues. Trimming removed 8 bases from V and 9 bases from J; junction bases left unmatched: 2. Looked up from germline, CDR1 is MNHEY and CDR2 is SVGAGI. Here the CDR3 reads CASGTGSSPLHF. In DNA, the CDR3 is TGTGCCAGCGGGACAGGGAGTTCACCCCTCCACTTT.

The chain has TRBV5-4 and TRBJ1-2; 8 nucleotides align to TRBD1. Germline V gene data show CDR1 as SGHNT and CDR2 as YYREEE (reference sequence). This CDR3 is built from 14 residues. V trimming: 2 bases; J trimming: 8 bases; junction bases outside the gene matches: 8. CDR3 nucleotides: TGTGCCAGCAGCTTAGACACCGGACAGGGAGGCTACACCTTC. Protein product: CASSLDTGQGGYTF.